The clone carrying this T cell receptor beta chain was seen only a few times. As yet, its antigen is unknown. The CDR3 loop spans 15 amino acids. The J segment lost 3 bases and the V segment lost 1 base, leaving 4 bases of the junction unmatched. Per germline, CDR1 SGHVT and CDR2 SQSDAQ. TCR alpha and beta CDR3 regions were amplified from RNA using iRepertoire nested multiplex PCR. For one-step reverse transcription and amplification, 100-400 ng of tissue mRNA or PBMC total RNA was used. TCRdb analysed the multiplex PCR reads with MiXCR anew, one entry per CDR3 protein. The sample lists 300,000 to 450,000 distinct CDR3 sequences, 41% occurring once. The data were taken from a study of glioma-infiltrating T cells. Study-wide background: Glioma patients had dexamethasone for six or fewer days before surgery. Sequencing aimed for about 4- to 10-fold coverage of about a million peripheral T cells.

Study findings and constraints: Shared blood CDR3 signature motifs marked patients with low tissue-blood divergence.

Material: glioma tissue, nonneoplastic brain tissue, or PBMCs (not recorded which). The sequence was obtained from a human donor with low-grade glioma or glioblastoma, undergoing nonglioma brain surgery, or in good health (not recorded which). The rearrangement uses TRBV7-4 and TRBJ1-1, with TRBD1 matching 8 bases. The DNA of the CDR3 is TGTGCCAGCAGCTTAGAGACAGGGGAGGACACTGAAGCTTTCTTT. Encoded protein: CASSLETGEDTEAFF.